The 30 T cell receptor beta chains presented below share a single source sample, sequenced in a study of OX40 agonist ivuxolimab in advanced cancers. TCRdb's copy holds only in-frame clones and misses some; the assay was immunoSEQ multiplex PCR. The sample includes tens of thousands of clones, 80% to 90% of them seen just once. The sequencing here drew on CD4+ or CD8+ T cells sorted from blood, taken in a trial of the OX40 agonist ivuxolimab. The source of these receptors is an adult with an advanced solid tumor such as melanoma, head and neck, liver or kidney cancer.

CDR3 DNA sequence: TGTGCCTGGGACCCGTGGCAGGGTAACACTGAAGCTTTCTTT. Encoded protein: CAWDPWQGNTEAFF. V and J are TRBV30 and TRBJ1-1; a possible D gene is TRBD1 (5 bases). V was cut by 5 bases and J by 2 bases, with 15 bases left in between. Germline-derived CDR1 and CDR2 are GTSNPN and SVGIG (reference sequence). The CDR3 extends over 14 amino acids.

The rearrangement joins TRBV7-6 to TRBJ2-3; 7 bases align to TRBD1. V shed 4 bases and J 8 bases; nucleotides not matched to a gene: 3. This CDR3 is 12 amino acids long. Looked up from germline, CDR1 is SGHVS and CDR2 is FNYEAQ. The CDR3 region has the DNA TGTGCCAGCAGCTCAGACAGGGTTACGCAGTATTTT. Translation: CASSSDRVTQYF.

This chain connects TRBV7-7 to TRBJ1-6; D might be TRBD1 (6 bases). This CDR3 has 13 residues. Deletions cut 5 bases from V and 10 bases from J, with 12 bases between. Germline CDR1 is SSHAT and CDR2 is FNYEAQ (reference sequence). CDR3 sequence reads: CASSKDGGSPLHF. In DNA, the CDR3 is TGTGCCAGCAGCAAGGACGGGGGCTCACCCCTCCACTTT.

The CDR3 bases are TGCAGCGCCGGACAGGGGGCTGACACTGAAGCTTTCTTT. Amino acid sequence: CSAGQGADTEAFF. This sequence joins TRBV29-1 and TRBJ1-1; 11 nucleotides line up with TRBD1. CDR3 length: 13 amino acids. Germline CDR1 reads SQVTM; CDR2 reads ANQGSEA. V lost 7 bases to trimming and J lost 3 bases; unmatched junction nucleotides: 4.

V is TRBV6-1 and J is TRBJ2-7; no reliable D call. Germline loops: CDR1 MNHNS, CDR2 SASEGT. Trimming stripped 1 base from V and 2 bases from J, with 6 bases between. This CDR3 is built from 13 residues. The DNA for the CDR3 is TGTGCCAGCAGTGAAGTAACAGCCTACGAGCAGTACGTC. Its translation: CASSEVTAYEQYV.

This clone appeared a few times. This rearrangement joins TRBV29-1 to TRBJ1-2; no definite D call. Trimming stripped 4 bases from V and 5 bases from J, with 5 bases between. CDR1 and CDR2 from the germline V gene are SQVTM and ANQGSEA. This CDR3 spans 10 amino acids. CDR3 protein: CSVANYGYTF. The CDR3 coding sequence is TGCAGCGTTGCCAATTATGGCTACACCTTC.

The chain carries TRBV18 and TRBJ1-3, with D uncertain. The V gene's germline CDR1 is KGHSH and CDR2 LQKENI. Trimming pared 3 bases from V and 0 bases from J, leaving 6 bases between. The CDR3 extends over 14 amino acids. The CDR3 here is CASSPSSSGNTIYF. The CDR3 coding sequence is TGTGCCAGCTCACCGTCTAGCTCTGGAAACACCATATATTTT.

The chain is built from TRBV6-1 and TRBJ1-5; a weak D match, TRBD1 (5 bases). The CDR3 is 15 amino acids. Germline V lookup: CDR1 MNHNS, CDR2 SASEGT. Between the trimmed V and J ends, which lost 3 bases and 6 bases, there was a span of 15 bases. The CDR3 DNA follows: TGTGCCAGCAGTGACGTCGGGACCCCCTTTCAGCCCCAGCATTTT. It specifies CASSDVGTPFQPQHF.

The chain's CDR3 is CASSLASSADTQYF. CDR3 sequence (DNA): TGTGCCAGCAGCTTAGCGAGTAGCGCAGATACGCAGTATTTT. The chain combines TRBV11-3 with TRBJ2-3; a weak D match, TRBD2 (5 bases). Trimming removed 1 base at V and 4 bases at J, with 9 bases between. Germline V lookup: CDR1 SGHNT, CDR2 YENEEA. The CDR3 consists of 14 residues.

This sequence joins TRBV11-2 and TRBJ1-5, with TRBD1 as a possible D gene (6 bases). The CDR3 sequence is 16 residues long. V was trimmed by 3 bases and J by 2 bases, leaving 14 bases between them. The germline gives CDR1 SGHAT, CDR2 FQNNGV. The CDR3 protein is CASSLPQGLGNQPQHF. CDR3 bases: TGTGCCAGCAGCTTGCCACAGGGCTTGGGCAATCAGCCCCAGCATTTT.

This chain links TRBV7-2 with TRBJ2-7, with a tentative D call TRBD1 (5 bases). This CDR3 is built from 15 residues. V dropped 2 bases and J dropped 4 bases, with 15 bases sitting between them. The V gene's germline CDR1 is SGHTA and CDR2 FQGNSA. This chain's CDR3 is CASSLRQTTTYEQYV. Here the CDR3 DNA reads TGTGCCAGCAGCTTAAGACAGACCACTACTTACGAGCAGTACGTC.

J is TRBJ2-3 and V is TRBV27; 13 positions match TRBD2. The CDR3 is made up of 14 amino acids. Germline assignment: CDR1 MNHEY and CDR2 SMNVEV (reference sequence). V gave up 10 bases and J gave up 2 bases; unmatched junction bases: 3. In DNA form, the CDR3 reads TGTGCCACGGGACTAGCGGGAACCACAGATACGCAGTATTTT. Protein product: CATGLAGTTDTQYF.

The V and J genes are TRBV19 and TRBJ2-5, with 9 bases identical to TRBD1. The end of the DNA is better explained by TRBJ2-7, so the J call may be wrong. The length of the CDR3 is 15 residues. From germline, CDR1 is LNHDA and CDR2 SQIVND (reference sequence). The CDR3 DNA is TGTGCCAGTAGTACTACAGGGGGCGCCCGGTACGAGCAGTACTTC. Residues: CASSTTGGARYEQYF.

V usage is TRBV28 and J usage is TRBJ2-2, with D maybe TRBD2 (6 bases). V lost 7 bases and J 6 bases, leaving 15 bases between the germline ends. Germline values: CDR1 MDHEN, CDR2 SYDVKM. The CDR3 runs 14 residues. CDR3 protein: CASNTAGGPGELFF. DNA for the CDR3: TGTGCCAGCAACACAGCTGGAGGGCCCGGGGAGCTGTTTTTT.

The genes are TRBV5-4 and TRBJ2-1, with D perhaps TRBD1 or TRBD2 (5 bases each). The CDR3 is made up of 16 amino acids. V gave up 5 bases and J gave up 1 base, with 16 bases separating them. Germline CDR1 SGHNT, CDR2 YYREEE (reference sequence). The CDR3 loop is CASRFGGSGSYNEQFF. The CDR3 bases are TGTGCCAGCAGGTTTGGGGGTTCAGGATCCTACAATGAGCAGTTCTTC. The complete variable domain, with remaining parts taken from reference TRBV5-4 and TRBJ2-1, reads ETGVTQSPTHLIKTRGQQVTLRCSSQSGHNTVSWYQQALGQGPQFIFQYYREEENGRGNFPPRFSGLQFPNYSSELNVNALELDDSALYLCASRFGGSGSYNEQFFGPGTRLTVL.

The rearrangement links TRBV11-3 to TRBJ2-2, with D possibly being TRBD2 (6 bases). The germline CDR1 and CDR2 sequences are SGHNT and YENEEA. The germline V and J ends were trimmed by 5 bases and 6 bases, with 16 bases remaining between them. CDR3 length: 15 amino acids. CDR3 region: CASSLSGWGAGELFF. The CDR3 nucleotides are TGTGCCAGCAGCCTTAGCGGCTGGGGTGCCGGGGAGCTGTTTTTT.

The rearrangement joins TRBV6-5 to TRBJ1-1, with 8 bases fitting TRBD1. This CDR3 has 15 amino acids. CDR1 is MNHEY and CDR2 is SVGAGI in the germline V gene. V shed 6 bases and J 3 bases; nucleotides not matched to a gene: 9. CDR3 sequence (DNA): TGTGCCAGCAGCCGAGCAGGGGGCGAGCACACTGAAGCTTTCTTT. It translates to CASSRAGGEHTEAFF.

CDR3 nucleotide sequence: TGTGCCAGCAGCTTATCCAGCGGGAGCACAGATACGCAGTATTTT. Translation: CASSLSSGSTDTQYF. V is TRBV7-2 and J is TRBJ2-3; D may be TRBD2 (6 bases). Per the germline V gene, CDR1 is SGHTA and CDR2 is FQGNSA. V lost 2 bases and J 0 bases, leaving 9 bases between the germline ends. CDR3 length: 15 amino acids.

The rearrangement links TRBV11-1 to TRBJ2-1, with D unclear. Trimming stripped 6 bases from V and 8 bases from J, with 14 bases between. Germline V CDR1 and CDR2: SGHAT, FQDESV (reference sequence). CDR3 size: 13 residues. CDR3: CASSPTPEHEQFF. The DNA for the CDR3 is TGTGCCAGCAGTCCGACACCAGAACATGAGCAGTTCTTC.

The rearrangement links TRBV7-3 to TRBJ1-1; D is uncertain. This CDR3 has 16 residues. V was cut by 1 base and J by 2 bases, with 14 bases left in between. CDR1 is SGHTA, CDR2 FQGTGA, per germline. This chain's CDR3 is CASSLNKAGDNTEAFF. For the CDR3, the DNA is TGTGCCAGCAGCTTAAATAAGGCAGGAGATAACACTGAAGCTTTCTTT.

This chain connects TRBV19 to TRBJ2-7, with a tentative D call TRBD2 (6 bases). The CDR3 length is 13 residues. V was cut by 7 bases and J by 1 base, with 11 bases left in between. CDR1 is LNHDA, CDR2 SQIVND, per germline (reference sequence). The CDR3 DNA follows: TGTGCCAGTAAGGCCGGGAGATCCTACGAGCAGTACTTC. It specifies CASKAGRSYEQYF.

The V call is TRBV9, the J call TRBJ2-2, with 12 bases lining up with TRBD2. Trimming took 3 bases from V and 5 from J; bases not matched to a gene: 2. Per germline, CDR1 SGDLS and CDR2 YYNGEE. The CDR3 is 15 amino acids. CDR3 loop: CASSGLAGETGELFF. The CDR3 coding sequence is TGTGCCAGCAGCGGACTAGCGGGAGAAACCGGGGAGCTGTTTTTT.

The chain uses TRBV29-1 and TRBJ2-2; weak D call: TRBD2 (5 bases). The CDR3 is made up of 14 amino acids. Germline assignment: CDR1 SQVTM and CDR2 ANQGSEA. CDR3 in DNA: TGCAGACGCACCGGGAAAGAGAACACCGGGGAGCTGTTTTTT. As protein: CRRTGKENTGELFF.

The rearrangement joins TRBV7-6 to TRBJ2-7; 7 nucleotides line up with TRBD2. The CDR3 is made up of 14 amino acids. Germline CDR1 reads SGHVS; CDR2 reads FNYEAQ. V lost 1 base and J lost 6; bases outside the gene matches: 6. The CDR3 DNA reads TGTGCCAGCAGCTTAGATATTTCGGGAGGCGAGCAGTACGTC. Translated, it gives CASSLDISGGEQYV.

J is TRBJ2-3 and V is TRBV19; D is perhaps TRBD1 (5 bases). Trimming removed 6 bases at V and 2 bases at J, with 9 bases between. Germline V gives CDR1 LNHDA, CDR2 SQIVND (reference sequence). This CDR3 contains 13 residues. CDR3 in amino acids: CASRQGNTDTQYF. In DNA, the CDR3 is TGTGCCAGTAGGCAGGGTAACACAGATACGCAGTATTTT.

V usage is TRBV6-1 and J usage is TRBJ2-3; D may be TRBD1 (6 bases). Trimming pared 2 bases from V and 4 bases from J, leaving 10 bases between. The CDR3 is made up of 14 amino acids. Looked up from germline, CDR1 is MNHNS and CDR2 is SASEGT. The CDR3 sequence is CASSERTDADTQYF. Here the CDR3 DNA reads TGTGCCAGCAGTGAAAGGACAGATGCAGATACGCAGTATTTT.

Note on this clone: At the DNA level, this CDR3 is encoded by other sequences in the same sample as well. The chain combines TRBV18 with TRBJ1-2; D uncertain. CDR3 length equals 13 residues. V lost 3 bases, J lost 3 bases, and 8 bases lay in between. Per germline, CDR1 KGHSH and CDR2 LQKENI. CDR3 residues: CASSPGSHYGYTF. The CDR3 coding sequence is TGTGCCAGCTCACCGGGGTCACACTATGGCTACACCTTC.

The gene calls are TRBV27 and TRBJ2-3; 7 nucleotides line up with TRBD2. The CDR3 has 15 amino acids. J was trimmed by 0 bases and V by 6 bases; bases with no gene match: 6. The germline V gene encodes CDR1 MNHEY and CDR2 SMNVEV (reference sequence). The CDR3 bases are TGTGCCAGCAGGCCAGCGGGACCTAGCACAGATACGCAGTATTTT. Its protein is CASRPAGPSTDTQYF.

A few counts support this clone. The gene calls are TRBV5-4 and TRBJ2-1, with 10 bases fitting TRBD1. The germline gives CDR1 SGHNT, CDR2 YYREEE (reference sequence). V shed 4 bases and J 8 bases; nucleotides not matched to a gene: 9. The CDR3 runs to 15 residues. CDR3 nucleotide sequence: TGTGCCAGCAGCCCAGACAGGGGGCTGGGGGATGAGCAGTTCTTC. Translating it yields CASSPDRGLGDEQFF.

The CDR3 region is CASSYNGANTEAFF. For the CDR3, the DNA is TGTGCCAGCAGTTACAACGGGGCGAACACTGAAGCTTTCTTT. The chain links TRBV6-6 to TRBJ1-1; tentative D call: TRBD1 (5 bases). The V and J ends lost 2 bases and 1 base respectively, with 8 bases between them. CDR1 MNHNY and CDR2 SVGAGI come from the germline V gene (reference sequence). CDR3 size: 14 residues.